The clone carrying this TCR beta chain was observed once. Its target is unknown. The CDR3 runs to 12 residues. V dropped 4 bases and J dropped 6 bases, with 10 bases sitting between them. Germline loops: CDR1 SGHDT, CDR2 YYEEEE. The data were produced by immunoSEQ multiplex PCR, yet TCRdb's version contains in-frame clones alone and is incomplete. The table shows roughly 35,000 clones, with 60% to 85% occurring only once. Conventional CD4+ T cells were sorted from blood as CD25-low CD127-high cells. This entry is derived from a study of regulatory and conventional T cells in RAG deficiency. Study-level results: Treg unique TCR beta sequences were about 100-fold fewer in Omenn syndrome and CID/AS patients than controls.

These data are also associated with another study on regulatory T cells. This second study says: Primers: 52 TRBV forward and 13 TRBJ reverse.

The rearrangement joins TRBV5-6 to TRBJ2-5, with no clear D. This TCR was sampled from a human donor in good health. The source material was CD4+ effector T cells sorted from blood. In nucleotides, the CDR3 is TGTGCCAGCAGCCGGTCTGCGCAGACCCAGTACTTC. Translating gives CASSRSAQTQYF.